Presented here are 22 T cell receptor beta chains from one specimen sequenced in a study of T cell repertoires in cytomegalovirus infection. No cognate antigen is known for these TCRs. From the reads, TCRdb called clonotypes with MiXCR, one entry per CDR3 protein. Here the sample spans approximately 310,000 distinct CDR3 sequences, 25% being singletons. The source material was cultured PBMCs, sampled from culture after CMV antigen stimulation. All receptors come from a human donor in good health (CMV status not recorded). Some clones in this sample may be carry-over from other donors' samples.

This clonotype has ten or more counts. The CDR3 sequence is CAISDGPETRAYNEQFF. The CDR3 DNA reads as TGTGCCATCAGTGATGGACCTGAGACACGAGCCTACAATGAGCAGTTCTTC. The rearrangement uses TRBV10-3 and TRBJ2-1; D unclear. Germline values: CDR1 ENHRY, CDR2 SYGVKD. The CDR3 runs 17 residues. V shed 3 bases and J shed 2 bases, with 17 bases lying between them.

As DNA, the CDR3 is TGTGCCAGCAGCCCGACGGGGGCGGTAGAGACCCAGTACTTC. Amino acids: CASSPTGAVETQYF. The V and J genes are TRBV11-2 and TRBJ2-5; the D call may be TRBD1 or TRBD2 (6 bases each). Germline values: CDR1 SGHAT, CDR2 FQNNGV. The CDR3 extends over 14 amino acids. V gave up 5 bases and J gave up 4 bases, with 14 bases separating them.

At least ten counts were recorded for this clonotype. The V gene is TRBV7-2, the J gene TRBJ2-3; 10 bases are a match to TRBD2. The CDR3 length is 14 residues. Germline CDR1 reads SGHTA; CDR2 reads FQGNSA. Germline trimming cut 4 bases from V and 6 bases from J; bases unmatched to any gene: 4. This CDR3 reads CASSSTSGEDTQYF. The DNA of the CDR3 is TGTGCCAGCAGCTCCACTAGCGGGGAGGATACGCAGTATTTT.

Regarding this clonotype: A read error is possible here, since a much larger clone lies one base away. This chain connects TRBV7-2 to TRBJ1-6; D unclear. The V gene lost 5 bases and the J gene lost 3 bases, with 17 bases spanning the gap. Germline CDR1 and CDR2: SGHTA and FQGNSA. The CDR3 spans 17 residues. The CDR3 sequence: CASSRRGMGDYNSPLHF. The DNA of the CDR3 is TGTGCCAGCAGCCGCCGAGGGATGGGAGACTATAATTCACCCCTCCACTTT. Looking up the rest from reference TRBV7-2 and TRBJ1-6 gives the full variable domain: GAGVSQSPSNKVTEKGKDVELRCDPISGHTALYWYRQSLGQGLEFLIYFQGNSAPDKSGLPSDRFSAERTGGSVSTLTIQRTQQEDSAVYLCASSRRGMGDYNSPLHFGNGTRLTVT.

This clonotype was counted a few times. The chain links TRBV20-1 to TRBJ2-7, with no clear D. The CDR3 totals 13 residues. The V gene lost 5 bases and the J gene lost 5 bases, with 16 bases spanning the gap. In germline, CDR1 is DFQATT, CDR2 SNEGSKA (reference sequence). In DNA, the CDR3 is TGCAGTGCTTCACAAGGCGAGCGCCACGAGCAGTACTTC. It yields the protein CSASQGERHEQYF.

This clonotype appeared once. The chain links TRBV7-2 to TRBJ2-4; TRBD1 is a possible D gene (7 bases). The CDR3 has 13 amino acids. V was pared by 4 bases and J by 9 bases, with 13 bases between. CDR1 is SGHTA, CDR2 FQGNSA, per germline. CDR3 protein: CASSSTRGVIQYF. In DNA form, the CDR3 reads TGTGCCAGCAGCTCAACCAGGGGGGTCATTCAGTACTTC.

The chain has TRBV4-3 and TRBJ1-5; 9 positions agree with TRBD1. Losses at the gene ends were 0 bases for V and 4 bases for J; bases not matched to a gene: 7. The CDR3 length is 17 residues. From germline, CDR1 is LGHNA and CDR2 YSLEER. CDR3 residues: CASSQDFQGQGNQPQHF. DNA for the CDR3: TGCGCCAGCAGCCAAGATTTTCAGGGACAGGGAAATCAGCCCCAGCATTTT.

This chain links TRBV5-3 with TRBJ1-3; D gene ambiguous. TRBV5-3 is an ORF for which the function is uncertain. CDR3 length: 14 residues. The V end was cut by 8 bases, the J end by 4 bases, with 16 bases between. In DNA form, the CDR3 reads TGTGCCAGCAGCCCCTGGGCGGGAGGAAACACCATATATTTT. Residues: CASSPWAGGNTIYF.

This sequence joins TRBV10-3 and TRBJ2-3; the D gene is possibly TRBD1 (5 bases). Germline CDR1 ENHRY, CDR2 SYGVKD. The CDR3 loop spans 16 amino acids. Trimming took 3 bases from V and 3 from J, leaving 16 bases between them. The CDR3: CAISDQGRRSTDTQYF. CDR3 DNA: TGTGCCATCAGTGATCAGGGCAGGCGGTCGACAGATACGCAGTATTTT.

The chain links TRBV18 to TRBJ2-5; tentative D call: TRBD1 (6 bases). From germline, CDR1 is KGHSH and CDR2 LQKENI. The V end lost 3 bases, the J end lost 2 bases, and 16 bases lay between the germline ends. The CDR3 loop spans 16 amino acids. This CDR3 is CASSPLNGQTQETQYF. CDR3 DNA sequence: TGTGCCAGCTCACCCTTGAACGGACAGACTCAAGAGACCCAGTACTTC.

J is TRBJ1-1 and V is TRBV6-5, with D uncertain. Trimming shortened V by 0 bases and J by 2 bases, and 4 bases separated the two germline ends. This CDR3 has 13 amino acids. CDR1 and CDR2 (germline): MNHEY, SVGAGI. CDR3 amino acids: CASSYSVNTEAFF. The CDR3 coding sequence is TGTGCCAGCAGTTACTCTGTCAACACTGAAGCTTTCTTT.

This clonotype has at least ten counts. The CDR3 here is CASARNTEAFF. CDR3 DNA: TGTGCCAGCGCCCGGAACACTGAAGCTTTCTTT. This rearrangement joins TRBV25-1 to TRBJ1-1; D is unresolved. Germline CDR1 is MGHDK and CDR2 is SYGVNS. CDR3 length: 11 amino acids. Trimming took off 8 bases at V and 1 base at J, with 5 bases between the two ends.

The chain links TRBV6-5 to TRBJ2-3, with TRBD2 identical over 8 bases. Germline trimming cut 4 bases from V and 1 base from J; bases unmatched to any gene: 4. There are 15 residues in the CDR3. From germline, CDR1 is MNHEY and CDR2 SVGAGI. In DNA form, the CDR3 reads TGTGCCAGCAGTTTTAGCGGGAAAGGCACAGATACGCAGTATTTT. Translating it yields CASSFSGKGTDTQYF.

The table lists this clonotype with many counts. CDR3 sequence reads: CASSLIDRNEQFF. The CDR3, as DNA: TGTGCCAGCAGTTTAATCGATCGAAATGAGCAGTTCTTC. The gene calls are TRBV12-3 or TRBV12-4 and TRBJ2-1; no firm D call. V was shortened by 2 bases and J by 7 bases, with 9 bases between the two germline ends. CDR3 length equals 13 residues.

This clonotype appeared a few times. The chain employs TRBV18 and TRBJ2-1; 8 bases are a match to TRBD2. The length of the CDR3 is 15 residues. Germline-derived CDR1 and CDR2 are KGHSH and LQKENI. The ends lost 2 bases at V and 5 bases at J; junction bases unmatched: 5. CDR3 region: CASSPTSGAHNEQFF. Written as DNA, the CDR3 is TGTGCCAGCTCACCAACTAGCGGAGCACACAATGAGCAGTTCTTC.

The gene calls are TRBV20-1 and TRBJ1-1, with a tentative D call TRBD1 (6 bases). Germline loops: CDR1 DFQATT, CDR2 SNEGSKA (reference sequence). This CDR3 spans 14 amino acids. The V end was cut by 4 bases, the J end by 4 bases, with 16 bases between. In DNA form, the CDR3 reads TGCAGTGCTAAAGACCAGGGGAGGGGCACTGAAGCTTTCTTT. This sequence encodes CSAKDQGRGTEAFF.

The chain carries TRBV6-6 and TRBJ2-1; D is uncertain. The V end was cut by 2 bases, the J end by 2 bases, with 4 bases between. The CDR3 totals 13 residues. The germline gives CDR1 MNHNY, CDR2 SVGAGI (reference sequence). The DNA of the CDR3 is TGTGCCAGCAGTTACGGGACCTACAATGAGCAGTTCTTC. Its translation: CASSYGTYNEQFF.

This sequence joins TRBV27 and TRBJ2-1; D ambiguous. Germline CDR1 and CDR2: MNHEY and SMNVEV (reference sequence). V was clipped by 8 bases and J by 4 bases, with 18 bases between them. The CDR3 sequence is 15 residues long. The CDR3 protein is CASGLWPGIYNEQFF. The CDR3 region has the DNA TGTGCCAGCGGGCTGTGGCCGGGTATATACAATGAGCAGTTCTTC.

This clonotype was counted between two and nine times. This chain joins TRBV6-2 or TRBV6-3 and TRBJ2-1; D unresolved. The CDR3 extends over 11 amino acids. The V gene's germline CDR1 is MNHEY and CDR2 SVGEGT. The V and J ends lost 6 bases and 7 bases respectively, with 7 bases between them. This chain's CDR3 is CASRSLNEQFF. CDR3 bases: TGTGCCAGCAGATCCCTTAATGAGCAGTTCTTC.

This clonotype occurred a few times. The chain carries TRBV5-1 and TRBJ2-5; D is perhaps TRBD1 (6 bases). The V end lost 4 bases, the J end lost 5 bases, and 9 bases lay between the germline ends. CDR3 length: 12 amino acids. Germline assignment: CDR1 SGHRS and CDR2 YFSETQ. The CDR3 DNA is TGCGCCAGCAGCAGGACAGCGGAGACCCAGTACTTC. This encodes CASSRTAETQYF.

The chain recombines TRBV19 with TRBJ1-5; D might be TRBD1 (6 bases). Germline CDR1 is LNHDA and CDR2 is SQIVND (reference sequence). CDR3 length equals 14 residues. With 5 bases removed from V and 4 bases from J, the gap between germline ends came to 12 bases. The CDR3 is CASSGLQGNQPQHF. The DNA for the CDR3 is TGTGCCAGTAGTGGGCTTCAGGGGAATCAGCCCCAGCATTTT.

This clonotype was seen only a few times. The chain is built from TRBV19 and TRBJ2-6; D might be TRBD1 (6 bases). Trimming shortened V by 5 bases and J by 2 bases, and 13 bases separated the two germline ends. The CDR3 sequence is 16 residues long. Germline V gives CDR1 LNHDA, CDR2 SQIVND (reference sequence). The chain's CDR3 is CASSYDRNTGANVLTF. The CDR3 nucleotides read TGTGCCAGTAGTTACGACAGGAACACTGGGGCCAACGTCCTGACTTTC.